Reported below is one TCR beta chain. Its antigen is unidentified. Method: immunoSEQ multiplex PCR; TCRdb's copy keeps in-frame clones and lacks some. Of over 30,000 clones detected, under 85% appear once; the ten largest clones hold about 5.7%. V lost 2 bases and J lost 2, with 3 bases in between. Germline-derived CDR1 and CDR2 are ENHRY and SYGVKD. This CDR3 spans 13 amino acids. This entry is derived from a study of immune evolution from preneoplasia to lung adenocarcinoma. Overall study: HLA loss of heterozygosity: less than 9% AIS, about 15% MIA, about 35% ADC, none AAH. Overall study results and limits: Normal lung had highest clonality; later lesions appeared denser, more diverse. Top clone frequencies peaked in normal lung, apparently declining through invasive adenocarcinoma.

This TCR derives from a person in their sixties with lung adenocarcinoma. The chain employs TRBV10-3 and TRBJ1-4; D not certain. Sequencing input: FFPE invasive lung adenocarcinoma tissue. The chain's CDR3 is CAISETTNEKLFF. CDR3 nucleotides: TGTGCCATCAGTGAGACCACTAATGAAAAACTGTTTTTT.